The next 17 T cell receptor beta chains were all read from a single sample in a study of OX40 agonist ivuxolimab in advanced cancers. TCRdb's copy holds only in-frame clones and misses some; the assay was immunoSEQ multiplex PCR. This repertoire shows about 72,000 clones, 80% to 90% found once; its top ten account for about 0.99%. The input for sequencing was CD4+ or CD8+ T cells sorted from blood, taken in a trial of the OX40 agonist ivuxolimab. These receptors were obtained from an adult with an advanced solid tumor such as melanoma, head and neck, liver or kidney cancer.

V and J are TRBV10-1 and TRBJ1-1; D is unclear. V was cut by 0 bases and J by 1 base, with 3 bases left in between. Germline V lookup: CDR1 WNHNN, CDR2 SYGVQD (reference sequence). This CDR3 region has 13 residues. The CDR3 reads CASSESGNTEAFF. Here the CDR3 DNA reads TGCGCCAGCAGTGAGTCCGGGAACACTGAAGCTTTCTTT.

This chain links TRBV27 with TRBJ1-1; no reliable D call. CDR1 and CDR2 (germline): MNHEY, SMNVEV (reference sequence). V dropped 7 bases and J dropped 0 bases, with 12 bases sitting between them. CDR3 length: 14 amino acids. The CDR3 region is CASTRDGMNTEAFF. The CDR3, as DNA: TGTGCCAGCACCAGAGACGGTATGAACACTGAAGCTTTCTTT.

The DNA of the CDR3 is TGTGCCAGTAGTATAGATAGGGACGTTGAGCAGTTCTTC. Its translation: CASSIDRDVEQFF. The genes are TRBV19 and TRBJ2-1, with D tentatively TRBD1 or TRBD2 (5 bases each). There are 13 residues in the CDR3. Per germline, CDR1 LNHDA and CDR2 SQIVND (reference sequence). Trimming took 0 bases from V and 9 from J, leaving 9 bases between them.

The CDR3 loop reads CASSKEGYSNQPQHF. Written as DNA, the CDR3 is TGTGCCAGTAGTAAAGAGGGATATAGCAATCAGCCCCAGCATTTT. The V and J genes are TRBV19 and TRBJ1-5; D gene ambiguous. The CDR3 contains 15 residues. V was trimmed by 4 bases and J by 0 bases, leaving 10 bases between them. Per germline, CDR1 LNHDA and CDR2 SQIVND (reference sequence). The full variable domain, in which reference TRBV19 and TRBJ1-5 provide the parts outside the CDR3, is DGGITQSPKYLFRKEGQNVTLSCEQNLNHDAMYWYRQDPGQGLRLIYYSQIVNDFQKGDIAEGYSVSREKKESFPLTVTSAQKNPTAFYLCASSKEGYSNQPQHFGDGTRLSIL.

V is TRBV5-6 and J is TRBJ2-1; no definite D call. Trimming left V 4 bases short and J 7 bases short, with 12 bases between. Germline assignment: CDR1 SGHDT and CDR2 YYEEEE. This CDR3 contains 13 residues. CDR3 region: CASSPFTINEQFF. The DNA for the CDR3 is TGTGCCAGCAGCCCTTTCACGATAAATGAGCAGTTCTTC.

The chain uses TRBV2 and TRBJ1-1; the match to TRBD1 covers 9 bases. This CDR3 comprises 15 residues. CDR1 is SNHLY, CDR2 FYNNEI, per germline. Trimming took 4 bases from V and 1 from J; bases not matched to a gene: 4. The CDR3, as DNA: TGTGCCAGCAGTGTACGACAGGGGGAGAACACTGAAGCTTTCTTT. Translating gives CASSVRQGENTEAFF.

The chain combines TRBV6-5 with TRBJ2-3; D may be TRBD2 (6 bases). V was shortened by 6 bases and J by 4 bases, with 17 bases between the two germline ends. Looked up from germline, CDR1 is MNHEY and CDR2 is SVGAGI. This CDR3 has 15 residues. The CDR3 sequence: CASSPRGGESDTQYF. The CDR3 nucleotides read TGTGCCAGCAGCCCCCGAGGAGGGGAGTCAGATACGCAGTATTTT.

This clone was observed once. V usage is TRBV11-1 and J usage is TRBJ1-1, with 8 bases matching TRBD1. V was clipped by 5 bases and J by 0 bases; unmatched bases: 8. This CDR3 is 16 amino acids long. Germline-derived CDR1 and CDR2 are SGHAT and FQDESV (reference sequence). CDR3 loop: CASSPRDRLLNTEAFF. DNA for the CDR3: TGTGCCAGCAGCCCCCGGGACAGGCTCCTGAACACTGAAGCTTTCTTT.

This chain connects TRBV18 to TRBJ1-6; 10 bases align to TRBD1. This CDR3 spans 13 amino acids. Germline V gene data show CDR1 as KGHSH and CDR2 as LQKENI. Trimming took 6 bases from V and 7 from J; bases not matched to a gene: 0. The CDR3 DNA sequence: TGTGCCAGCTCGGGACAGGGGAATTCACCCCTCCACTTT. Its translation is CASSGQGNSPLHF.

The CDR3 DNA follows: TGCAGCGTTGAGAGTTTTCCCCGGACTGAAGCTTTCTTT. This translates into CSVESFPRTEAFF. The chain has TRBV29-1 and TRBJ1-1; no definite D call. Germline lookup yields CDR1 SQVTM and CDR2 ANQGSEA. This CDR3 contains 13 residues. V was trimmed by 3 bases and J by 5 bases, leaving 13 bases between them.

The V call is TRBV14, the J call TRBJ1-2; a weak D match, TRBD1 (6 bases). V shed 4 bases and J shed 5 bases, with 20 bases lying between them. From germline, CDR1 is SGHDN and CDR2 FVKESK. This CDR3 has 16 residues. CDR3 sequence (DNA): TGTGCCAGCAGCCGTCAGGGGTCCGGACGAGGGTATGGCTACACCTTC. Its translation: CASSRQGSGRGYGYTF.

V and J are TRBV11-3 and TRBJ2-7; 8 bases fit TRBD2. The CDR3 is made up of 15 amino acids. V trimming: 5 bases; J trimming: 1 base; junction bases outside the gene matches: 7. Per germline, CDR1 SGHNT and CDR2 YENEEA. CDR3: CASSPGGGQSYEQYF. Here the CDR3 DNA reads TGTGCCAGCAGCCCCGGGGGGGGGCAGTCCTACGAGCAGTACTTC.

The V and J genes are TRBV11-3 and TRBJ2-2; D remains ambiguous. The germline CDR1 and CDR2 sequences are SGHNT and YENEEA. Trimming left V 4 bases short and J 1 base short, with 4 bases between. This CDR3 comprises 13 residues. The CDR3 loop reads CASSSGNTGELFF. CDR3 bases: TGTGCCAGCAGCTCCGGGAACACCGGGGAGCTGTTTTTT. Based on the CDR3 plus reference TRBV11-3 and TRBJ2-2, the full variable domain is EAGVVQSPRYKIIEKKQPVAFWCNPISGHNTLYWYLQNLGQGPELLIRYENEEAVDDSQLPKDRFSAERLKGVDSTLKIQPAELGDSAVYLCASSSGNTGELFFGEGSRLTVL.

The chain recombines TRBV5-4 with TRBJ2-2; 7 bases agree with TRBD1. The CDR3 length is 15 residues. V dropped 4 bases and J dropped 7; count of bases not matched to a gene: 10. Germline CDR1 SGHNT, CDR2 YYREEE (reference sequence). The DNA of the CDR3 is TGTGCCAGCAGCCTTCAAACAGGGGAGAACGGGGAGCTGTTTTTT. Amino acids: CASSLQTGENGELFF.

Of note for this clone: One end of the junction does not line up with germline, which may come from a read error. This chain joins TRBV18 and TRBJ1-5; D not certain. Germline V gives CDR1 KGHSH, CDR2 LQKENI. The CDR3 length is 13 residues. The CDR3 DNA follows: TGTGCCAGCTCAATGGGTAGCGATCAGCCCCAGCATTTT. It is translated as CASSMGSDQPQHF.

The chain carries TRBV6-6 and TRBJ2-1; D ambiguous. There are 11 residues in the CDR3. CDR1 and CDR2 from the germline V gene are MNHNY and SVGAGI (reference sequence). V lost 6 bases and J 10 bases, leaving 10 bases between the germline ends. The CDR3 loop is CASSDFGEQFF. The CDR3 bases are TGTGCCAGCAGCGACTTCGGAGAGCAGTTCTTC.

The chain is built from TRBV15 and TRBJ1-3; D unresolved. Trimming removed 1 base from V and 0 bases from J, with 7 bases in between. The CDR3 length is 15 residues. Per germline, CDR1 LNHNV and CDR2 YYDKDF (reference sequence). The CDR3 loop reads CATSRVGRSGNTIYF. The CDR3, as DNA: TGTGCCACCAGCAGAGTTGGCCGCTCTGGAAACACCATATATTTT.